Only a few counts were recorded for the clone carrying this TCR beta chain. The CDR3 runs 14 residues. Trimming stripped 3 bases from V and 7 bases from J, with 15 bases between. Germline CDR1 LNHNV, CDR2 YYDKDF (reference sequence). How the authors handled the data: Reference gene primer amplification gave nucleated cell count estimates. Profiling relied on immunoSEQ multiplex PCR, and the TCRdb table lists in-frame clones only, not all of them. V, J and clone size derive from that table, while D and trimming were established from the DNA sequence. The repertoire consists of about 83,000 clones, with 70% to 90% occurring once and the leading ten covering roughly 8%. The source of the sample is a study of blood T cell repertoires in COVID-19. Overall study: T cells, B-cell-depleted T cells, or PBMCs supplied cDNA or gDNA.

This chain connects TRBV15 to TRBJ1-2; D gene uncertain. Sequenced material: peripheral blood. The sequence derives from a man aged 80 or over with active or convalescent COVID-19. The CDR3 nucleotides read TGTGCCACCAGCAGGATCCCTGGAGGGATTGGCTACACCTTC. This gives the protein CATSRIPGGIGYTF.